This T cell receptor (beta chain) was sequenced for a study of control samples from healthy donors and cancer patients. The ends were cut back, 3 bases at V and 3 bases at J, with 11 bases in the middle. Germline CDR1 reads LNHDA; CDR2 reads SQIVND (reference sequence). The CDR3 runs 14 residues. The assay was immunoSEQ multiplex PCR, and TCRdb's table has in-frame clones only and misses some. The sample has some 90,000 clones; approximately 90% are singletons. The sequenced material came from blood. This chain uses TRBV19 with TRBJ1-1; no clear D. The TCR comes from a woman between 45 and 60 years old in good health. CDR3 loop: CASSIPGQYTEAFF. CDR3 sequence (DNA): TGTGCCAGTAGTATCCCCGGTCAATACACTGAAGCTTTCTTT.